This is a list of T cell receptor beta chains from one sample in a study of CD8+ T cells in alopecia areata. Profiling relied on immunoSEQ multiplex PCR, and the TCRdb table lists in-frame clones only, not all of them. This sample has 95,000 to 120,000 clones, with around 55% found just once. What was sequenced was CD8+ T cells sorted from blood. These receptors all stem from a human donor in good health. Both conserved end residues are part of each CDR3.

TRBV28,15,CASSTLAGRTDTQYF
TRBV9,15,CASSVAGGARNEQFF
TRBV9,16,CASSVARSGVPYGYTF
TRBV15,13,CATSSGRRYEQYF
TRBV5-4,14,CASSLRGTNYGYTF
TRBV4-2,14,CASSQDPTNRGVYF
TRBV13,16,CASSFDRGKANYGYTF
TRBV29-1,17,CSATRGLAGGRYNEQFF
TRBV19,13,CASSAGESYEQYF
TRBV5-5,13,CASSQDRSYEQYF
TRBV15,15,CATSTGGSGGYEQYF
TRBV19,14,CASSSGPFTDTQYF
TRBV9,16,CASTSQGQGNTGELFF
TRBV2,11,CASSGRDTQYF
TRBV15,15,CATSSGTSGNQPQHF
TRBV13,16,CASSLGQGNMNTEAFF
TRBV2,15,CASSVAGPGNQPQHF
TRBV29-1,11,CSVAHSYGYTF
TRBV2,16,CASSEAAWATNYGYTF
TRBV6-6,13,CASQLGRTYEQYF